Listed here is a single T cell receptor beta chain. Its antigen has not been determined. No qualities accompany the bases; no much larger clone lies one base away. CDR1 and CDR2, looked up from the germline V gene, are MGHDK and SYGVNS. From its cysteine to its phenylalanine, the CDR3 spans 13 amino acids. The DNA shown is the 39-base CDR3, in frame from base 1. V is clipped by 7 bases and J by 6 bases, and the sequence between their germline boundaries is 13 bases long. RNA was extracted with the RNeasy kit and 0.5 to 1 ug was reverse transcribed using random hexamers. The immunoSEQ multiplex PCR assay, which covers 54 Vbeta and 13 Jbeta segments, was used to amplify TCR beta CDR3 regions. PCR amplification bias was corrected using a synthetic template baseline for primer optimization and computational correction. The source study handled its data this way. Reads were annotated to V, D and J genes according to IMGT and were analyzed with immunoSEQ Analyzer, with only productive sequences retained. To calculate clonality, Shannon entropy was normalized by log2 of the number of productive unique sequences and then subtracted from one. Public and private clones were assessed among the 100 most prevalent clones of each patient and control. A clone was defined as Susac-specific if it was absent from the healthy and MS cohorts, from about 1,100 published viral clones and from other ImmuneACCESS disease sequences. TCRdb ran its own pipeline on the public reads, namely fastp trimming at Q25 and MiXCR clone calling, and kept in-frame beta chains. Rows are unified per CDR3 protein, each entry keeping the most common DNA and genes. V and J calls and clone size were set by TCRdb, not the authors. Here the sample has 170,000 or so distinct CDR3 sequences; approximately 95% occur a single time. Around 0.15% of the sample is held by the ten biggest clonotypes.

This sample stems from a study of CD8 T cells in Susac syndrome (dated by TCRdb to between 2018 and 2020). Regarding the complete study: Repertoire sequencing was used to test whether CD8+ T cell activation and differentiation in Susac syndrome was antigen driven. The study compared CD8+ T cell repertoire clonality among approximately twelve healthy donors, roughly 14 Susac syndrome patients and roughly 16 multiple sclerosis patients. What the work shows at the level of the full study, not this receptor alone: The study acknowledged that relatively few individuals were included in the TCR sequencing and HLA analysis.

Peripheral blood CD8+ and CD4+ T cells from healthy donors, Susac syndrome patients and multiple sclerosis patients were profiled using high-throughput TCR beta sequencing. Multiple sclerosis controls were treatment-naive patients with stable or active relapsing-remitting disease fulfilling revised McDonald criteria. Bulk CD8+ and CD4+ T cells were purified by magnetic negative isolation, while CD8+ TEMRA cells were enriched using FACS. Blood was drawn into EDTA tubes, processed within 24 hours, and PBMCs were isolated by density gradient centrifugation. PBMCs intended for TCR sequencing were cryopreserved in liquid nitrogen and were subsequently thawed in a 37 degrees C water bath. The sorted or isolated CD4+, CD8+ and CD8+ TEMRA cells had a purity of 90% or higher.

Sequencing was carried out using CD8+ T cells from PBMCs. The clonotype originates from a human donor with multiple sclerosis. The chain is encoded by TRBV25-1 joined to TRBJ2-1, with no confident D gene call. The DNA sequence is TGTGCCAGCACCCCAAGCACCGGCAATGAGCAGTTCTTC. Its coded protein is CASTPSTGNEQFF.